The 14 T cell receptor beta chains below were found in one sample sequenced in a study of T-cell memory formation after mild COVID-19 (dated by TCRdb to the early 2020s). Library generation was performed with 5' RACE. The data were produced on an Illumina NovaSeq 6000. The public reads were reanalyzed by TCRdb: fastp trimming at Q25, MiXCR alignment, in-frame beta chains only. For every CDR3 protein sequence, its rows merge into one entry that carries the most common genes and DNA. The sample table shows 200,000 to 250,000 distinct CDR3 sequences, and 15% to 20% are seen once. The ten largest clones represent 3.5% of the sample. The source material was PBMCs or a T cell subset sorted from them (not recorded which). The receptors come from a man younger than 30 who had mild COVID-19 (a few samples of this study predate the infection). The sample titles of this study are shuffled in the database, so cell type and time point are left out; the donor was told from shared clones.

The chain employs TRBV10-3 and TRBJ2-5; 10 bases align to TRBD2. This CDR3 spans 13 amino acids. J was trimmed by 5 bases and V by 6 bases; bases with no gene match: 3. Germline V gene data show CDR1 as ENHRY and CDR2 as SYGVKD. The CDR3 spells CAISLAGDETQYF. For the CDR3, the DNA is TGTGCCATCAGCCTAGCGGGGGACGAGACCCAGTACTTC.

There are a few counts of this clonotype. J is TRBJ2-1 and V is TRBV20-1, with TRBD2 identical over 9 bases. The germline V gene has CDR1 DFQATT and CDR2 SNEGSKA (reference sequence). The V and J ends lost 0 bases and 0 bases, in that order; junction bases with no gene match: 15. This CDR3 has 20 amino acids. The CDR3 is CSARDVLSSGDIPSYNEQFF. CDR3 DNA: TGCAGTGCTAGAGACGTTCTCTCTAGCGGGGATATCCCCTCCTACAATGAGCAGTTCTTC.

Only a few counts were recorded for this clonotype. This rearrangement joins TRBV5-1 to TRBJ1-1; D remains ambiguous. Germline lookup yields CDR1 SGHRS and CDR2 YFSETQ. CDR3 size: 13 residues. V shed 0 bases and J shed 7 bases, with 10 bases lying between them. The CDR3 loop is CASSLGSRSEAFF. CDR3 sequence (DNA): TGCGCCAGCAGCTTGGGAAGTCGCAGTGAAGCTTTCTTT. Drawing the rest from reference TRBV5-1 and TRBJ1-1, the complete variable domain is KAGVTQTPRYLIKTRGQQVTLSCSPISGHRSVSWYQQTPGQGLQFLFEYFSETQRNKGNFPGRFSGRQFSNSRSEMNVSTLELGDSALYLCASSLGSRSEAFFGQGTRLTVV.

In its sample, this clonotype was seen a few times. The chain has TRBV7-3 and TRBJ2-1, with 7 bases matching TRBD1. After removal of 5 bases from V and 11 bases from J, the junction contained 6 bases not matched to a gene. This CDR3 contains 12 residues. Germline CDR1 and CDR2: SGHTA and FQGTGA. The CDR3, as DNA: TGTGCCAGCAGCATCAGGGACAGTCAGCAGTTCTTC. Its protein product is CASSIRDSQQFF.

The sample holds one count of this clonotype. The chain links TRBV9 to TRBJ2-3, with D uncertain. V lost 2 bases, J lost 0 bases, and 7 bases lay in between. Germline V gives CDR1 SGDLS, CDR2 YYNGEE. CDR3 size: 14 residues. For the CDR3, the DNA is TGTGCCAGCAGCGTTACGTTGAGCACAGATACGCAGTATTTT. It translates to CASSVTLSTDTQYF.

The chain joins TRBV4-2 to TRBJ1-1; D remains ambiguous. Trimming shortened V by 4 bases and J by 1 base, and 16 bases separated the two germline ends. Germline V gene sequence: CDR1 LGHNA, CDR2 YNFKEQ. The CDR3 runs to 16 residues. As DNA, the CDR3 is TGTGCCAGCAGCCTCGGAGGTGCGCAGACGAACACTGAAGCTTTCTTT. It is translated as CASSLGGAQTNTEAFF.

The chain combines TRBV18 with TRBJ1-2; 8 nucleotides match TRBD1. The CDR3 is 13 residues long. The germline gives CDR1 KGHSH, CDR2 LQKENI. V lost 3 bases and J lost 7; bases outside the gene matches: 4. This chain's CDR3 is CASSPPDRAGYTF. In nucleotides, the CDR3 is TGTGCCAGCTCACCTCCGGACAGGGCTGGCTACACCTTC.

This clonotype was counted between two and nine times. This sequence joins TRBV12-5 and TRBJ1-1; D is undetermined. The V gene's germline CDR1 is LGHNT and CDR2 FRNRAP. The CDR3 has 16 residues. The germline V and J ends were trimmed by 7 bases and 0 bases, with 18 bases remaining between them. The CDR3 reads CASALATGRVNTEAFF. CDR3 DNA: TGTGCTAGTGCCTTGGCCACCGGCAGAGTGAACACTGAAGCTTTCTTT.

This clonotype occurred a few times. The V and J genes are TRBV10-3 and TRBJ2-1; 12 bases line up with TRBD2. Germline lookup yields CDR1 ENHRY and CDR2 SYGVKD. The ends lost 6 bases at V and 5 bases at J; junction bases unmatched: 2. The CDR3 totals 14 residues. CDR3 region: CAIRRTSGDNEQFF. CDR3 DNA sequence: TGTGCCATCAGGAGGACTAGCGGGGACAATGAGCAGTTCTTC.

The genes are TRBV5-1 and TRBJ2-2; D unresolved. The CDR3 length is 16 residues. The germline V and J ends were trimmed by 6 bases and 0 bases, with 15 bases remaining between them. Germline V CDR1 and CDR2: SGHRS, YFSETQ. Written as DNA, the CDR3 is TGCGCCAGCACGAATCAAGTTCCCGCGAACACCGGGGAGCTGTTTTTT. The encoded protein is CASTNQVPANTGELFF.

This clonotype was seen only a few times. CDR3 nucleotides: TGTGCCACCAGCAGAGTCAGGGCACTGAACACCGGGGAGCTGTTTTTT. Protein sequence: CATSRVRALNTGELFF. The chain recombines TRBV15 with TRBJ2-2, with D perhaps matching TRBD1 (5 bases). V was clipped by 1 base and J by 1 base, with 10 bases between them. Per germline, CDR1 LNHNV and CDR2 YYDKDF (reference sequence). This CDR3 is built from 16 residues.

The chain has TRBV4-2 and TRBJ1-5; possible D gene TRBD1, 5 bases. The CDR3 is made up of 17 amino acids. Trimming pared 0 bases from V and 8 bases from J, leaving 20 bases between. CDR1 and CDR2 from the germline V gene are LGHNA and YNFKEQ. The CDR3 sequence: CASSQDGRWGISEPQHF. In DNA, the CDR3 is TGTGCCAGCAGCCAAGACGGCAGGTGGGGGATTTCTGAGCCCCAGCATTTT.

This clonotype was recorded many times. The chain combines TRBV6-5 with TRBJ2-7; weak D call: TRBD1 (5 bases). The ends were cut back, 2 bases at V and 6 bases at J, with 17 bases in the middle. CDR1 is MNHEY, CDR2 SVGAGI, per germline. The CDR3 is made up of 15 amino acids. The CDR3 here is CASSYRQTAGVEQYF. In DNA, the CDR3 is TGTGCCAGCAGTTACCGGCAGACAGCCGGTGTCGAGCAGTACTTC.

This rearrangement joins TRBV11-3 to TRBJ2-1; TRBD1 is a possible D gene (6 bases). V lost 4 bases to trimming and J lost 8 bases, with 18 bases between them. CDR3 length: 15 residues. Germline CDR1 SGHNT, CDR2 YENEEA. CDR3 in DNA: TGTGCCAGCAGCTACCAGGCAGGGGTCATCGATGAGCAGTTCTTC. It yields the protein CASSYQAGVIDEQFF.